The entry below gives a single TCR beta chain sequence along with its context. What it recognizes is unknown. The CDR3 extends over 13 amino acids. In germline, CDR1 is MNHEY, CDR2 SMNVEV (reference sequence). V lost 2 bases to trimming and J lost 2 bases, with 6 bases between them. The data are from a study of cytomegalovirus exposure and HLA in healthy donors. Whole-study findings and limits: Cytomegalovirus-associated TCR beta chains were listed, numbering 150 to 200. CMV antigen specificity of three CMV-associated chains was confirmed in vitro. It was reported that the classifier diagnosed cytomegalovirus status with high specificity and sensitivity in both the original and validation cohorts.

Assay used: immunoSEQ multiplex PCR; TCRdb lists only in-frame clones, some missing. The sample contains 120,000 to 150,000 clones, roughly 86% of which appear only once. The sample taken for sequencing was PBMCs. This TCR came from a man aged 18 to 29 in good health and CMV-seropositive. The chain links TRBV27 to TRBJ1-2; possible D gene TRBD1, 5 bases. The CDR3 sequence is CASSLQGNYGYTF. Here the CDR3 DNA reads TGTGCCAGCAGTTTACAGGGCAACTATGGCTACACCTTC.